One and the same sample provided the 17 T cell receptor beta chains below, sequenced in a study of beta chain features in type 1 diabetes. Every isolated RNA sample was fully reverse transcribed, so sequencing captured expressed TCRB transcripts. The protocol was immunoSEQ multiplex PCR, while the TCRdb copy is restricted to in-frame clones and leaves out a portion. The table has 350,000 to 450,000 clones, roughly 14% seen once. The source material was naive CD4+ T cells from blood. These receptors all stem from a man aged 25-45 years in good health.

The chain has TRBV6-5 and TRBJ2-7, with TRBD2 identical over 10 bases. CDR1 is MNHEY and CDR2 is SVGAGI in the germline V gene. Unmatched junction bases numbered 10, after V lost 6 bases and J lost 5 bases. This CDR3 is built from 15 residues. The CDR3 sequence is CASRPLGLASNEQYF. CDR3 nucleotide sequence: TGTGCCAGCAGACCCTTGGGACTAGCGAGCAACGAGCAGTACTTC.

This clone was detected only a few times. The chain joins TRBV2 to TRBJ2-7; 11 nucleotides align to TRBD2. Germline CDR1 SNHLY, CDR2 FYNNEI. The CDR3 covers 15 residues. Losses at the gene ends were 11 bases for V and 4 bases for J; bases not matched to a gene: 13. CDR3 amino acids: CAGSRGTSGRYEQYV. CDR3 DNA sequence: TGTGCCGGCTCCCGGGGGACTAGCGGAAGGTACGAGCAGTACGTC.

There are a few counts of this clone. The chain joins TRBV4-3 to TRBJ2-2; D remains unclear. The CDR3 extends over 15 amino acids. Germline-derived CDR1 and CDR2 are LGHNA and YSLEER. Trimming took off 0 bases at V and 1 base at J, with 6 bases between the two ends. The DNA of the CDR3 is TGCGCCAGCAGCCAAGATGCACGGAACACCGGGGAGCTGTTTTTT. This sequence encodes CASSQDARNTGELFF.

V and J are TRBV7-9 and TRBJ2-1, with 7 positions matching TRBD2. Losses at the gene ends were 4 bases for V and 4 bases for J; bases not matched to a gene: 1. This CDR3 region has 13 residues. Germline V gene lookup returns CDR1 SEHNR and CDR2 FQNEAQ (reference sequence). The CDR3 coding sequence is TGTGCCAGCAGCTGGCGGGAGTACAATGAGCAGTTCTTC. Protein product: CASSWREYNEQFF.

A few counts support this clone. The chain combines TRBV4-2 with TRBJ1-2; maybe TRBD1 (5 bases). Between the trimmed V and J ends, which lost 1 base and 2 bases, there was a span of 8 bases. The germline V gene encodes CDR1 LGHNA and CDR2 YNFKEQ. This CDR3 comprises 14 residues. CDR3 DNA: TGTGCCAGCAGCCAAGGGGACGGAAACTATGGCTACACCTTC. Residues: CASSQGDGNYGYTF.

The rearrangement links TRBV30 to TRBJ2-2, with 8 bases identical to TRBD1. CDR3 length: 15 residues. From germline, CDR1 is GTSNPN and CDR2 SVGIG (reference sequence). V was clipped by 2 bases and J by 6 bases; unmatched bases: 8. Here the CDR3 reads CAWSPDRGAAGELFF. The CDR3 DNA is TGTGCCTGGAGTCCAGACAGGGGAGCGGCCGGGGAGCTGTTTTTT.

The rearrangement joins TRBV7-2 to TRBJ2-5; no clear D gene. The CDR3 consists of 14 residues. Trimming pared 1 base from V and 7 bases from J, leaving 13 bases between. In germline, CDR1 is SGHTA, CDR2 FQGNSA. CDR3 DNA sequence: TGTGCCAGCAGCTTAGTTTCGGGCCCTGGGACCCAGTACTTC. Protein: CASSLVSGPGTQYF.

V is TRBV29-1 and J is TRBJ1-1, with D perhaps matching TRBD1 (5 bases). CDR1 is SQVTM, CDR2 ANQGSEA, per germline. The CDR3 consists of 13 residues. Trimming removed 0 bases from V and 3 bases from J, with 8 bases in between. In DNA, the CDR3 is TGCAGCGTTGAAGATGCGGGGGACACTGAAGCTTTCTTT. Protein sequence: CSVEDAGDTEAFF.

In regard to this clone: Other DNA sequences in the sample encode the same CDR3. This chain uses TRBV30 with TRBJ1-2, with 8 positions matching TRBD1. CDR1 and CDR2 from the germline V gene are GTSNPN and SVGIG (reference sequence). V lost 2 bases to trimming and J lost 4 bases; unmatched junction nucleotides: 3. This CDR3 comprises 13 residues. The CDR3, as DNA: TGTGCCTGGAGTCCAGGACAGGGCTATGGCTACACCTTC. Protein: CAWSPGQGYGYTF.

This clone has just a few counts. The rearrangement links TRBV19 to TRBJ1-1; D remains unclear. Germline V lookup: CDR1 LNHDA, CDR2 SQIVND (reference sequence). Trimming took off 3 bases at V and 4 bases at J, with 9 bases between the two ends. The CDR3 loop spans 13 amino acids. Here the CDR3 DNA reads TGTGCCAGTAGTATCGCAGGTTTCACTGAAGCTTTCTTT. Its protein is CASSIAGFTEAFF.

The rearrangement links TRBV7-7 to TRBJ2-7; D remains unclear. CDR1 and CDR2 from the germline V gene are SSHAT and FNYEAQ (reference sequence). The CDR3 length is 8 residues. The CDR3 region has the DNA TGTAGACGTGACGAGCAGTACGTC. This codes for CRRDEQYV.

V usage is TRBV29-1 and J usage is TRBJ1-5, with D possibly matching TRBD1 (5 bases). The V and J ends lost 4 bases and 4 bases respectively, with 11 bases between them. CDR1 is SQVTM, CDR2 ANQGSEA, per germline. The CDR3 is made up of 13 amino acids. CDR3 nucleotides: TGCAGCGTTGGGGGGGATCGGAATCAGCCCCAGCATTTT. Translation: CSVGGDRNQPQHF.

The rearrangement uses TRBV7-9 and TRBJ2-3; 10 bases fit TRBD2. Losses at the gene ends were 2 bases for V and 4 bases for J; bases not matched to a gene: 3. The CDR3 totals 15 residues. CDR1 is SEHNR, CDR2 FQNEAQ, per germline (reference sequence). The CDR3 DNA reads TGTGCCAGCAGCTTACTAGCGGGGGAGGCAGATACGCAGTATTTT. Protein: CASSLLAGEADTQYF.

This clone was counted only a few times. The J gene is TRBJ1-3, the V gene TRBV6-6; unclear D gene. Germline V CDR1 and CDR2: MNHNY, SVGAGI (reference sequence). Trimming left V 0 bases short and J 4 bases short, with 10 bases between. The CDR3 is 15 amino acids. CDR3 in amino acids: CASSYSGGSGNTIYF. Here the CDR3 DNA reads TGTGCCAGCAGTTACTCTGGAGGGAGCGGAAACACCATATATTTT.

A word on this clone: Distinct nucleotide sequences in the sample also encode this CDR3. The J gene is TRBJ2-3, the V gene TRBV7-2; D not certain. V was pared by 2 bases and J by 6 bases, with 9 bases between. The CDR3 loop spans 13 amino acids. Germline CDR1 SGHTA, CDR2 FQGNSA. The CDR3 region is CASSLSGLDTQYF. In DNA, the CDR3 is TGTGCCAGCAGCTTATCCGGGCTGGATACGCAGTATTTT.

V is TRBV30 and J is TRBJ1-5; a weak D match, TRBD1 (5 bases). This CDR3 is 13 amino acids long. The V and J ends lost 0 bases and 7 bases respectively, with 10 bases between them. The germline CDR1 and CDR2 sequences are GTSNPN and SVGIG (reference sequence). DNA for the CDR3: TGTGCCTGGAGTGTTGACGGGGCCCAGCCCCAGCATTTT. Protein sequence: CAWSVDGAQPQHF.

For this clone: The sample carries other DNA sequences with the same CDR3. The chain links TRBV30 to TRBJ2-3; no firm D call. The CDR3 runs to 11 residues. Trimming removed 0 bases at V and 4 bases at J, with 2 bases between. CDR1 is GTSNPN and CDR2 is SVGIG in the germline V gene (reference sequence). The CDR3 coding sequence is TGTGCCTGGAGTGTTTCAGATACGCAGTATTTT. It specifies CAWSVSDTQYF.